The T cell receptor (delta chain) under discussion was sequenced for a study of gamma-delta chains in newborns, infants, children. Study-level information: Microbial exposure reportedly drives polyclonal innate γδ T cell expansion after birth.

Only a few counts were recorded for this clone. A much more abundant neighbour one base away suggests this may be a read error. The germline V gene encodes CDR1 TSWWSYY and CDR2 QGS. V trimming: 4 bases; J trimming: 3 bases; junction bases outside the gene matches: 25. The CDR3 has 22 amino acids. TCRdb fed the reads into CATT to redo clone calling. Counted here are roughly 4,700 delta-chain clones, approximately 3.5% occurring once; the ten biggest clones make up roughly 7.1%. The chain carries TRDV1 and TRDJ1; the match to TRDD3 covers 11 bases. The origin of this receptor is a child who was a newborn, infant or young child, either healthy, febrile or measles-vaccinated (not recorded which). The sample was blood. CDR3 amino acids: CALGGAPRLLFVLGDNPDKLIF. CDR3 nucleotides: TGTGCTCTTGGGGGCGCACCGCGACTTCTCTTCGTACTGGGGGATAACCCCGATAAACTCATCTTT.